This is a list of T cell receptor beta chains from one sample in a study of blood T cell repertoires in COVID-19. Here immunoSEQ multiplex PCR was the method, and the copy in TCRdb shows in-frame clones only, minus some. In the table there are a few hundred thousand clones, 75% to 90% of which are singletons. Sequencing used PBMCs or T cells enriched from blood (not recorded which). These receptors were collected from a man between 35 and 55 years old who had recovered from COVID-19. CDR3s include the opening cysteine and the closing phenylalanine or tryptophan. The order of the fields is D gene, V gene, J gene, clone size, CDR3 DNA, CDR3 protein. D genes are given only for firm matches. Some rows have no size entry. The others give once, few or many, or a class for an expanded clone.

>NA|TRBV3-1/TRBV3-2|TRBJ1-1|NA
TGTGCCAGCAGCCAAGCTGTGGGTGGCGGCACTGAAGCTTTCTTT
CASSQAVGGGTEAFF
>NA|TRBV7-9|TRBJ2-7|NA
TGTGCCAGCAGCTTAGTTCCCAGCCAGGGATACGAGCAGTACTTC
CASSLVPSQGYEQYF
>TRBD1|TRBV10-2|TRBJ1-5|NA
TGCGCCAGCAGTGAACAGGGGAGCAATCAGCCCCAGCATTTT
CASSEQGSNQPQHF
>NA|TRBV20-1|TRBJ2-4|once
TGCAGTGCCGGCGGCAAAAACATTCAGTACTTC
CSAGGKNIQYF
>NA|TRBV5-6|TRBJ2-1|NA
TGTGCCAGCAGCTGGGGTGTAGGAGGGCCCTCTACTGAGCAGTTCTTC
CASSWGVGGPSTEQFF
>NA|TRBV11-3|TRBJ2-2|once
TGTGCCAGCAGCAAAACTAACACCGGGGAGCTGTTTTTT
CASSKTNTGELFF
>NA|TRBV24-1|TRBJ2-7|NA
TGTGCCACCCAACAGACAGGTGTCTACGAGCAGTACTTC
CATQQTGVYEQYF
>TRBD1|TRBV7-7|TRBJ2-5|NA
TGTGCTAGCAGCTTAACCACAGGGGCGCGGGAGACCCAGTACTTC
CASSLTTGARETQYF
>TRBD1|TRBV11-1|TRBJ2-1|once
TGTGCCAGCAGCTTAGGGACAGGGGTAAGCAATGAGCAGTTCTTC
CASSLGTGVSNEQFF
>TRBD1|TRBV7-9|TRBJ1-1|NA
TGTGCCAGCAGCGTGCTGGACAGGGGGCTTTATACTGAAGCTTTCTTT
CASSVLDRGLYTEAFF
>TRBD1|TRBV30|TRBJ2-5|NA
TGTGCCTGGAGTCGCAGGGGGAAAGAGACCCAGTACTTC
CAWSRRGKETQYF
>TRBD2|TRBV10-3|TRBJ2-1|NA
TGTGCCATCAGTGAGCGAGCGGGAGACTACAATGAGCAGTTCTTC
CAISERAGDYNEQFF
>NA|TRBV15|TRBJ2-5|NA
TGTGCCACCAGCAGAGAGGCTAGCGTACAAGAGACCCAGTACTTC
CATSREASVQETQYF
>TRBD1|TRBV7-3|TRBJ2-3|NA
TGTGCCAGCAGCCGGGACAGTATAACAGATACGCAGTATTTT
CASSRDSITDTQYF
>NA|TRBV9|TRBJ2-2|NA
TGTGCCAGCAGCGTAGGGCCGCCGAACACCGGGGAGCTGTTTTTT
CASSVGPPNTGELFF
>TRBD2|TRBV28|TRBJ2-1|NA
TGTGCCAGCAGTTCCCTAGCGGGAGTAGGAAATGAGCAGTTCTTC
CASSSLAGVGNEQFF
>NA|TRBV7-3|TRBJ2-2|NA
TGTGCCAGCAGCTTACGGGGGGCGGACACCGGGGAGCTGTTTTTT
CASSLRGADTGELFF